A selection of T cell receptor beta chains follows, all from one sample in a study of cytotoxic CD8 clonotypes in ibrutinib-treated CLL. The protocol was immunoSEQ multiplex PCR, while the TCRdb copy is restricted to in-frame clones and leaves out a portion. The sample includes 11,000 to 15,000 clones, roughly 64% of them seen just once. The specimen was PBMCs, collected before ibrutinib treatment. The receptors come from a human donor with chronic lymphocytic leukemia. The conserved cysteine and the conserved F or W are not part of the CDR3 here. Rows give clone size only sometimes, using once, few, many, or a class for an expanded clone.

v_call: TRBV10-3
clone_size: .
cdr3_aa: ASQDRGRYGYT

v_call: TRBV20-1
clone_size: once
cdr3_aa: SATGPYEQY

v_call: TRBV4-2
clone_size: .
cdr3_aa: ASSQGKAFEAF

v_call: TRBV9
clone_size: .
cdr3_aa: ASSSGAGWYEQY

v_call: TRBV11-2
clone_size: .
cdr3_aa: ASSLVSGGSLETQY

v_call: TRBV27
clone_size: .
cdr3_aa: ASSLSLRTEAF

v_call: TRBV19
clone_size: .
cdr3_aa: ASSAGQGFFYGYT

v_call: TRBV11-1
clone_size: few
cdr3_aa: ASSSPGLAGWNIQY

v_call: TRBV11-2
clone_size: .
cdr3_aa: ASSLGGVGTDTQY

v_call: TRBV19
clone_size: .
cdr3_aa: ASRIGRTDTQY

v_call: TRBV19
clone_size: .
cdr3_aa: ASSNAGGPRTDTQY

v_call: TRBV7-4
clone_size: .
cdr3_aa: ASSLVETGAPQGGPQH

v_call: TRBV29-1
clone_size: .
cdr3_aa: SAALGPPQETQY

v_call: TRBV5-6
clone_size: .
cdr3_aa: ASSPGGENTEAF

v_call: TRBV18
clone_size: .
cdr3_aa: ASSPVQGYRGNTIY

v_call: TRBV10-1
clone_size: few
cdr3_aa: ASSDEGYT

v_call: TRBV10-3
clone_size: .
cdr3_aa: AIRGDRRNTGELF

v_call: TRBV5-1
clone_size: .
cdr3_aa: ASSFSGTVEEKLF

v_call: TRBV5-4
clone_size: .
cdr3_aa: ASRPTSGGNTGELF

v_call: TRBV4-1
clone_size: few
cdr3_aa: ASSQDPRNYGYT

v_call: TRBV5-5
clone_size: .
cdr3_aa: ASSLRDLSNQPQH

v_call: TRBV5-6
clone_size: .
cdr3_aa: ASSPGQLWGYGYT

v_call: TRBV7-9
clone_size: .
cdr3_aa: ASSAYNEQF

v_call: TRBV9
clone_size: .
cdr3_aa: ASSVGGDTQY

v_call: TRBV10-1
clone_size: few
cdr3_aa: ASSEKGQGVGTQY

v_call: TRBV4-1
clone_size: .
cdr3_aa: ASSQDPPDRGYGYT

v_call: TRBV7-6
clone_size: few
cdr3_aa: ASSLEGQSDEQY

v_call: TRBV11-2
clone_size: .
cdr3_aa: ASSTPGQGKNIQY

v_call: TRBV30
clone_size: .
cdr3_aa: AWRQARYSGGYT

v_call: TRBV6-1
clone_size: few
cdr3_aa: ASSQGWVNQPQH

v_call: TRBV25-1
clone_size: few
cdr3_aa: ASSERETVQETQY

v_call: TRBV2
clone_size: .
cdr3_aa: ASSERGFGVGYT

v_call: TRBV19
clone_size: .
cdr3_aa: ASRQGRGSGNTIY

v_call: TRBV10-2
clone_size: .
cdr3_aa: ASGISILQGAWDGYT

v_call: TRBV7-9
clone_size: .
cdr3_aa: ASSFLAGDEKLF

v_call: TRBV9
clone_size: few
cdr3_aa: ASSGRTGKSGNTIY

v_call: TRBV5-4
clone_size: .
cdr3_aa: ASSPDTSYEQY

v_call: TRBV5-4
clone_size: .
cdr3_aa: ASRFIVDNNYGYT

v_call: TRBV2
clone_size: .
cdr3_aa: ASYRESTEAF

v_call: TRBV19
clone_size: .
cdr3_aa: ASSIDRGSGANVLT

v_call: TRBV5-1
clone_size: .
cdr3_aa: ASSLYNEQF

v_call: TRBV10-1
clone_size: few
cdr3_aa: ASSAQGISGTQY

v_call: TRBV28
clone_size: few
cdr3_aa: ASSLSRGGNEKLF

v_call: TRBV11-2
clone_size: few
cdr3_aa: ASSFGTSAYEQY

v_call: TRBV18
clone_size: .
cdr3_aa: ASSPLPGGYEQY

v_call: TRBV10-3
clone_size: .
cdr3_aa: AISGNRGLAYNEQF

v_call: TRBV29-1
clone_size: .
cdr3_aa: SVESRLAETQY

v_call: TRBV10-1
clone_size: .
cdr3_aa: ASREDREPYEQY

v_call: TRBV27
clone_size: .
cdr3_aa: ASRDPGRYEQY

v_call: TRBV7-8
clone_size: .
cdr3_aa: ASSSRTGISNQPQH

v_call: TRBV27
clone_size: .
cdr3_aa: ASSLSASLASYGYT

v_call: TRBV18
clone_size: .
cdr3_aa: ASSTTTRLSGNTIY